This T cell receptor beta chain was captured in a study of cytomegalovirus exposure and HLA in healthy donors. Whole-study results and caveats: Exclusion as indistinguishable affected some V segments, including TRBV6-2 and TRBV6-3. A later analysis found common viral pathogens apparently linked to several of the most significant clusters. A list of more than 150 TCR beta chains associated with cytomegalovirus was given.

This clone was seen a handful of times. Its antigen remains unknown. Amplification used 60 Vbeta primers and 13 Jbeta primers. Sequencing was performed with immunoSEQ multiplex PCR; in TCRdb, only in-frame clones are kept and a portion is missing. The sample lists 180,000 or so clones, approximately 9.5% occurring once. The CDR3 spans 13 residues. Germline V gives CDR1 SGHRS, CDR2 YFSETQ. V trimming: 4 bases; J trimming: 8 bases; junction bases outside the gene matches: 7. This receptor was obtained from a woman in her twenties or thirties in good health and CMV-seropositive. Material: PBMCs. The gene calls are TRBV5-1 and TRBJ1-2, with 8 bases identical to TRBD1. CDR3 sequence (DNA): TGCGCCAGCAGCCCCGACAGGGGACAGGGCTACACCTTC. It is translated as CASSPDRGQGYTF.